The rows below give T cell receptor beta chains drawn from one sample of a study of blood T cell repertoires in COVID-19. This table comes from immunoSEQ multiplex PCR, and its TCRdb copy is limited to in-frame clones, with some not included. The table records roughly 220,000 clones, around four fifths of them present only once. Input material: peripheral blood. The receptors originated from a man aged 25-45 years with active or convalescent COVID-19. Both conserved end residues are part of each CDR3. A D gene is named only where the DNA matches it firmly. A clone size is listed for some rows: how often the clone was seen (once, few, many), or a class if it is expanded.

abundance | d_gene | j_gene | v_gene | CDR3nt | CDR3aa
few | TRBD2 | TRBJ2-1 | TRBV27 | TGTGCCAGCAGCTTGACTAGCGGGGGGACCACGGAGCAGTTCTTC | CASSLTSGGTTEQFF
- | TRBD2 | TRBJ2-1 | TRBV27 | TGTGCCAGCAGTTCCCCCCATGCGGGACTAGCGGGCTTGGATGAGCAGTTCTTC | CASSSPHAGLAGLDEQFF
- | TRBD2 | TRBJ2-1 | TRBV4-2 | TGTGCCAGCAGCCAATTGTGGCTAGCGGGGTCGGGTGAGCAGTTCTTC | CASSQLWLAGSGEQFF
- | - | TRBJ2-2 | TRBV4-1 | TGCGCCAGCAGCCAACGGGCGGGAAACACCGGGGAGCTGTTTTTT | CASSQRAGNTGELFF
- | - | TRBJ2-5 | TRBV5-4 | TGTGCCAGCAGCTTGCCAAGCTTAAGTGAGACCCAGTACTTC | CASSLPSLSETQYF
once | - | TRBJ1-1 | TRBV28 | TGTGCCAGCAGTTTGGAGGCCAGACTGAACACTGAAGCTTTCTTT | CASSLEARLNTEAFF
- | - | TRBJ1-5 | TRBV9 | TGTGCCAGCAGCGTACAAGCGGTGGGGCAGCCCCAGCATTTT | CASSVQAVGQPQHF
few | - | TRBJ1-6 | TRBV30 | TGTGCCTGGAGTCAAGGGGTCCTCTCGAGTAATTCACCCCTCCACTTT | CAWSQGVLSSNSPLHF
- | TRBD1 | TRBJ1-2 | TRBV28 | TGTGCCAGCGGAGCCGGACAGGGGGGCTATGGCTACACCTTC | CASGAGQGGYGYTF
- | TRBD1 | TRBJ1-6 | TRBV7-9 | TGTGCCAGCAGCTCTCCGGGACAGGGAGTCCCCCTCCACTTT | CASSSPGQGVPLHF
- | - | TRBJ2-5 | TRBV7-2 | TGTGCCAGCAGCCAACGAGGTCAAGAGACCCAGTACTTC | CASSQRGQETQYF
once | - | TRBJ1-2 | TRBV28 | TGTGCCGGCAGTTCCCTGGGTGACAGCCATAACTATGGCTACACCTTC | CAGSSLGDSHNYGYTF
- | - | TRBJ2-5 | TRBV12-3/TRBV12-4 | TGTGCCAGCAGTTGGGGCCCCCAAGAGACCCAGTACTTC | CASSWGPQETQYF
- | - | TRBJ1-1 | TRBV12-5 | TGTGCTAGTAAAGCGGGGCAGTTGAACACTGAAGCTTTCTTT | CASKAGQLNTEAFF
- | - | TRBJ2-1 | TRBV4-3 | TGCGCCAGCAGCCAAGATTATAGCTACAATGAGCAGTTCTTC | CASSQDYSYNEQFF
few | TRBD1 | TRBJ2-7 | TRBV7-9 | TGTGCCAGCAGCGGGACAGGATACACCTACGAGCAGTACTTC | CASSGTGYTYEQYF
- | TRBD1 | TRBJ1-4 | TRBV6-5 | TGTGCCAGCAGCTCCGGGACAGGGACTAATGAAAAACTGTTTTTT | CASSSGTGTNEKLFF
- | TRBD2 | TRBJ2-7 | TRBV10-3 | TGTGCCATCAGTGACCACGGGACTAGTGCTTCCTACGAGCAGTACTTC | CAISDHGTSASYEQYF
- | TRBD1 | TRBJ1-5 | TRBV15 | TGTGCCACCAGCAGGACTCCCGGACAGGAGATTAATCAGCCCCAGCATTTT | CATSRTPGQEINQPQHF
- | TRBD1 | TRBJ2-7 | TRBV28 | TGTGCCAGCAGTTCACCGGGACAGGGCTACGAGCAGTACTTC | CASSSPGQGYEQYF
- | - | TRBJ1-1 | TRBV5-5 | TGTGCCAGCACCATCAGTCTCGCCATGAACACTGAAGCTTTCTTT | CASTISLAMNTEAFF
- | - | TRBJ2-6 | TRBV15 | TGTGCCACCAGCAGAGATTGGAAAAAAGGGAGTTCCGGGGCCAACGTCCTGACTTTC | CATSRDWKKGSSGANVLTF
few | - | TRBJ1-5 | TRBV6-2/TRBV6-3 | TGTGCCAGCAGTCAGGGGTATAGCAATCAGCCCCAGCATTTT | CASSQGYSNQPQHF
once | - | TRBJ2-2 | TRBV2 | TGTGCCAGCAGAGCAACTCTAGCGCCCCAACCCGGGGAGCTGTTTTTT | CASRATLAPQPGELFF
- | TRBD2 | TRBJ2-1 | TRBV27 | TGTGCCAGCAGTCCCGACCAGCGGGGTAACAATGAGCAGTTCTTC | CASSPDQRGNNEQFF
- | TRBD1 | TRBJ1-5 | TRBV7-2 | TGTGCCAGCAGCCCCGACAGGGTTTATGGTCAGCCCCAGCATTTT | CASSPDRVYGQPQHF
few | - | TRBJ1-5 | TRBV18 | TGTGCCAGCTCACCATCAACAGATATGAACCAGCCCCAGCATTTT | CASSPSTDMNQPQHF
- | - | TRBJ2-1 | TRBV15 | TGTGCCACCAGCAGAGAACTAACGGCGCGACCCTACAATGAGCAGTTCTTC | CATSRELTARPYNEQFF
- | - | TRBJ2-7 | TRBV18 | TGTGCCAGCTCACTGACCAGGGGCTACGAGCAGTACTTC | CASSLTRGYEQYF
- | TRBD1 | TRBJ1-2 | TRBV6-2/TRBV6-3 | TGTGCCAGCAGTTCCCTGACAGGGTTGGACTATGGCTACACCTTC | CASSSLTGLDYGYTF
- | TRBD2 | TRBJ2-7 | TRBV24-1 | TGTGCCACCGGGGCGGGGGGACCAAACTACGAGCAGTACTTC | CATGAGGPNYEQYF
- | - | TRBJ2-5 | TRBV28 | TGTGCCAGCAGCGTGAGTGTGAGGACCCAGTACTTC | CASSVSVRTQYF
few | TRBD2 | TRBJ2-7 | TRBV7-2 | TGTGCCAGCAGCCGGGGGGGCTACGAGCAGTACTTC | CASSRGGYEQYF
- | - | TRBJ2-6 | TRBV7-9 | TGTGCCAGCAGTCAGGCCCCCTCTGGGGCCAACGTCCTGACTTTC | CASSQAPSGANVLTF
- | - | TRBJ1-2 | TRBV6-5 | TGTGCCAGCAGACGGGACTCTTCCTCCTATGGCTACACCTTC | CASRRDSSSYGYTF
- | - | TRBJ2-2 | TRBV5-4 | TGTGCCAGCAGCGTGATACTTACAGGCGCTCCCGGGGAGCTGTTTTTT | CASSVILTGAPGELFF
- | TRBD1 | TRBJ1-4 | TRBV6-5 | TGTGCCAGCAGTTACTCTGGGACAGGGTGGGAAAAACTGTTTTTT | CASSYSGTGWEKLFF
- | - | TRBJ1-1 | TRBV19 | TGTGCCAGTAGGGCCGGACTCGGCACTGAAGCTTTCTTT | CASRAGLGTEAFF
- | - | TRBJ1-4 | TRBV15 | TGTGCCACCAGCAGAGACAGGACTTTTGCAACTAATGAAAAACTGTTTTTT | CATSRDRTFATNEKLFF
- | TRBD1 | TRBJ1-2 | TRBV14 | TGTGCCAGCAGCCAAGACAGGGGGCCCCATGGCTACACCTTC | CASSQDRGPHGYTF
few | - | TRBJ1-2 | TRBV6-5 | TGTGCCAGCAGTTACCGGTACGGGGGTGGTGGCTACACCTTC | CASSYRYGGGGYTF
- | TRBD1 | TRBJ2-5 | TRBV11-2 | TGTGCCAGCAGCCAACCCCGGGACAGGGTGGAAGAGACCCAGTACTTC | CASSQPRDRVEETQYF
- | TRBD1 | TRBJ1-1 | TRBV10-2 | TGCGCCAGCAGAGAGACAGGGCCCGACACTGAAGCTTTCTTT | CASRETGPDTEAFF
- | - | TRBJ2-3 | TRBV5-4 | TGTGCCAGCAATACTGGAGGGGGGGACACAGATACGCAGTATTTT | CASNTGGGDTDTQYF
- | - | TRBJ2-6 | TRBV30 | TGTGCCTGGAGTGTACCCCCTACCTCTGGGGCCAACGTCCTGACTTTC | CAWSVPPTSGANVLTF
- | - | TRBJ2-1 | TRBV7-2 | TGTGCCAGCAGCTTAGCGGTGGGAGACCAGAGGAATGAGCAGTTCTTC | CASSLAVGDQRNEQFF
- | - | TRBJ1-1 | TRBV6-5 | TGTGCCAGCAGCCTGACGGGGTTGGGAATGCGAGCTTTCTTT | CASSLTGLGMRAFF
- | - | TRBJ2-3 | TRBV3-1/TRBV3-2 | TGTGCCAGCAGCCACCGAGAGTGGACAGATACGCAGTATTTT | CASSHREWTDTQYF
- | - | TRBJ2-7 | TRBV10-3 | TGTGCCATCAGTAATCTTTACGAGCAGTACTTC | CAISNLYEQYF
- | - | TRBJ2-3 | TRBV7-8 | TGTGCCAGCAGCCCCGTGCGGCCTAGCACAGATACGCAGTATTTT | CASSPVRPSTDTQYF